This T cell receptor beta chain came from a study of neurological immune-mediated disorders. By share of the sample, this clonotype is medium-sized. Germline V gene sequence: CDR1 SGHTA, CDR2 FQGNSA. CDR3 length equals 16 residues. V lost 5 bases, J lost 6 bases, and 13 bases stayed unmatched. TCRdb reanalysed the 5' RACE reads using MiXCR and keeps one entry per CDR3 protein. The table records about 21,000 distinct CDR3 sequences, around 15% of them present only once. J is TRBJ2-5 and V is TRBV7-2; 9 bases are a match to TRBD1. The sample comprised CD8+ T cells from blood. The TCR sequence derives from a woman aged 18-29 years with multiple sclerosis. The CDR3 is CASSERGQGILKTQYF. In nucleotides, the CDR3 is TGTGCCAGCAGCGAAAGAGGACAGGGGATTTTAAAGACCCAGTACTTC.